A selection of T cell receptor beta chains follows, all from one sample in a study of CD8 T cells in ankylosing spondylitis. TCRdb reanalysed the 5' RACE reads using MiXCR and keeps one entry per CDR3 protein. The sample shows 700,000 or so distinct CDR3 sequences, 15% to 20% of them seen only once. Sequenced: blood, either unsorted or a sorted T cell fraction (not recorded which). The receptors were sampled from a male donor with ankylosing spondylitis. CDR3s include the opening cysteine and the closing phenylalanine or tryptophan. The D gene is left open where the match is weak. The size entry is marked missing in some rows and otherwise reads once, few, many or a size class.

clone_size d_call j_call v_call cdr3_nt cdr3_aa
few - TRBJ1-1 TRBV9 TGTGCCAGCAGCGTAGGCCCCAAGAACACTGAAGCTTTCTTT CASSVGPKNTEAFF
few - TRBJ1-1 TRBV30 TGTGCCTGGAATCAGGTTATGAACACTGAAGCTTTCTTT CAWNQVMNTEAFF
- TRBD1 TRBJ1-5 TRBV16 TGTGCCAGCAGCACAGGGGAAGGGCATCAGCCCCAGCATTTT CASSTGEGHQPQHF
few - TRBJ1-1 TRBV12-3/TRBV12-4 TGTGCCATCTGCCTGAACACTGAAGCTTTCTTT CAICLNTEAFF
many - TRBJ2-3 TRBV24-1 TGTGCCACCAGTGATTTCGGGACCGGTGGCACAGATACGCAGTATTTT CATSDFGTGGTDTQYF
many - TRBJ2-1 TRBV5-1 TGCGCCAGCAAACCCTTCGCGGGATTTAATGAGCAGTTCTTC CASKPFAGFNEQFF
many - TRBJ2-5 TRBV7-2 TGTGCCAGCAGCTTAGCGGGGGGCGGAGAGACCCAGTACTTC CASSLAGGGETQYF
- - TRBJ1-6 TRBV12-3/TRBV12-4 TGTGCCAGCAGGTCAGGGGTTAAGGCCTCACCCCTCCACTTT CASRSGVKASPLHF
- - TRBJ2-7 TRBV20-1 TGCAGTGCTAGCCATCGTACCTACGAGCAGTACTTC CSASHRTYEQYF
- TRBD2 TRBJ2-3 TRBV7-8 TGTGCCAGCAGGATCTCAGCGGGAACAGATACGCAGTATTTT CASRISAGTDTQYF
- - TRBJ2-7 TRBV12-3/TRBV12-4 TGTGCCAGCAGTTCAACCGACAGCTACGAGCAGTACTTC CASSSTDSYEQYF
- - TRBJ1-2 TRBV7-2 TGTGCCAGCAGCGTCCGAGGCGGGCAGATATATGGCTACACCTTC CASSVRGGQIYGYTF
- - TRBJ2-2 TRBV12-3/TRBV12-4 TGTGCCATCCCCACGAAACCAGAGGCGAACACCGGGGAGCTGTTTTTT CAIPTKPEANTGELFF
few - TRBJ2-2 TRBV29-1 TGCAGCGTCAGACTTGGCGCGAACACCGGGGAGCTGTTTTTT CSVRLGANTGELFF
- - TRBJ2-2 TRBV30 TGTGCCTGGAATCGGGCATCGACGAACACCGGGGAGCTGTTTTTT CAWNRASTNTGELFF
few TRBD1 TRBJ2-1 TRBV12-3/TRBV12-4 TGTGCCAGCAGGCAGGGGGCGGCTTACGGAAACTACAATGAGCAGTTCTTC CASRQGAAYGNYNEQFF
few - TRBJ1-1 TRBV7-8 TGTGCCAGCAGCTTAGTCCAGGGTGGGGCTTTCTTT CASSLVQGGAFF
few TRBD1 TRBJ1-5 TRBV12-3/TRBV12-4 TGTGCCAGCAGTTTAGGGGGACAGGGGGTTTTTCAGCCCCAGCATTTT CASSLGGQGVFQPQHF
few TRBD1 TRBJ1-1 TRBV29-1 TGCAGCGTTGAAGGGGACAGTCCTGAAGCTTTCTTT CSVEGDSPEAFF
few - TRBJ2-7 TRBV6-2/TRBV6-3 TGTGCCAGCAGGGACCATTCTTGGTACGAGCAGTACTTC CASRDHSWYEQYF
few - TRBJ1-1 TRBV5-6 TGTGCCAGCAGCTCCAGACCCGCTGTTGGGACTGAAGCTTTCTTT CASSSRPAVGTEAFF
- - TRBJ1-1 TRBV20-1 TGCAGTGCTAGAGATCTCCGGGAAGCTTTCTTT CSARDLREAFF
- - TRBJ1-2 TRBV3-1 TGTGCCAGCAGCCAAGATCGGGATAGTAACTATGGCTACACCTTC CASSQDRDSNYGYTF
- - TRBJ1-6 TRBV2 TGTGCCAGCAGTCAAACCAAGGACCAATATAATTCACCCCTCCACTTT CASSQTKDQYNSPLHF
few TRBD2 TRBJ2-1 TRBV2 TGTGCCAGCATACTAGCGGGGGTAAATGAGCAGTTCTTC CASILAGVNEQFF
- - TRBJ2-7 TRBV28 TGTGCCAGCAGTTTAGCCATCAGCCTCTCTCTTCCCTACGAGCAGTACTTC CASSLAISLSLPYEQYF
many - TRBJ2-2 TRBV4-3 TGCGCCAGCAGCCAAGACGGGTATACCGGGGAGCTGTTTTTT CASSQDGYTGELFF
- - TRBJ2-1 TRBV4-3 TGCGCCAGCAGCTATCAAAGGACCTCAACCTACAATGAGCAGTTCTTC CASSYQRTSTYNEQFF
- - TRBJ2-7 TRBV20-1 TGCAGTGCTAGAGATCTGGTAGCTTCCTACGAGCAGTACTTC CSARDLVASYEQYF
few - TRBJ2-7 TRBV15 TGTGCCACCAGCAGAGATACGGAGGGGGCCTACGAGCAGTACTTC CATSRDTEGAYEQYF
few TRBD1 TRBJ1-6 TRBV30 TGTGCCTGGAGTATAACGACAGGGGGCAAGTCACCCCTCCACTTT CAWSITTGGKSPLHF
- TRBD1 TRBJ1-1 TRBV5-1 TGCGCCAGCAGCGGACAGGGCACTGAAGCTTTCTTT CASSGQGTEAFF
few TRBD2 TRBJ2-2 TRBV7-7 TGTGCTAGCGGGTACCAAGTGGGAATTAACACCGGGGAGCTGTTTTTT CASGYQVGINTGELFF
few - TRBJ2-2 TRBV5-6 TGTGCCAGCAGCATCTCAGCGATACTGAACACCGGGGAGCTGTTTTTT CASSISAILNTGELFF
- - TRBJ2-3 TRBV12-3/TRBV12-4 TGTGCCAGCAGTCCCCGTGAGTCCCCAGATACGCAGTATTTT CASSPRESPDTQYF
few TRBD1 TRBJ2-3 TRBV29-1 TGCAGCGTCATTACAGGGGGCGCAGATACGCAGTATTTT CSVITGGADTQYF
- - TRBJ1-1 TRBV4-1 TGCGCCAGCAGCCTTGAAGTGGGGATGGGCACTGAAGCTTTCTTT CASSLEVGMGTEAFF
- - TRBJ2-3 TRBV5-1 TGCGCCAGCAGCCCGCTCGGGCAGGGAATCACAGATACGCAGTATTTT CASSPLGQGITDTQYF
- TRBD1 TRBJ2-7 TRBV2 TGTGCCAGCAGTTCCTCCAGTACAGGGGGCTCAACCTACGAGCAGTACTTC CASSSSSTGGSTYEQYF
few TRBD2 TRBJ2-7 TRBV20-1 TGCAGTGCTAGAGATATAGGGCTAGCGGGGACACCCTACGAGCAGTACTTC CSARDIGLAGTPYEQYF